This T cell receptor beta chain was identified during a study of blood T cells in healthy people across ages. Background on the study: Template switching picked up about one barcoded beta molecule for each two T cells. Whole-study results and caveats: Changes in expanded clonotypes were possibly confounded, as the CMV status of donors was unknown. Comparison with aged donors showed that long-lived donors had more naive CD4+ cells and higher diversity.

The second PCR ran roughly 7 to 11 cycles with a sample-barcoded 5' primer and J-beta primers. Each cDNA molecule was tagged by a template-switch adaptor that had 12 random nucleotides. Each CDR3 protein gets one entry after TCRdb re-called the 5' RACE reads with MiXCR. Of 780,000 or so distinct CDR3 sequences listed, roughly three fifths are singletons. As concerns this clonotype: Its antigen is as yet unknown.

The CDR3 has 17 amino acids. Germline V gene data show CDR1 as SGHTA and CDR2 as FQGNSA. The receptor was isolated from a man in his forties in good health. The chain employs TRBV7-2 and TRBJ2-7; 8 positions match TRBD2. The J call is uncertain, as TRBJ2-5 better fits the DNA end. The sequenced sample consisted of blood. The CDR3 reads CASSLRGHLTGGETQYF. In DNA, the CDR3 is TGTGCCAGCAGCTTACGGGGACATCTCACGGGAGGGGAGACCCAGTACTTC.